The 5 T cell receptor beta chains below come from one sample, sequenced in a study of cytomegalovirus exposure and HLA in healthy donors. Researchers ran the PCR with 60 Vbeta and 13 Jbeta primers. The method was immunoSEQ multiplex PCR; TCRdb's version includes in-frame clones alone and lacks a portion of them. This sample yields 200,000 to 250,000 clones, of which 77% are seen a single time; about 2.5% belongs to the top ten. Material: PBMCs. Source of these receptors: a woman aged 55-69 years in good health and CMV-seropositive.

CDR3 coding DNA: TGTGCCAGCAGCGGGCCCTACGAGCAGTACTTC. This translates into CASSGPYEQYF. V and J are TRBV7-2 and TRBJ2-7; the D is unclear. CDR1 and CDR2 from the germline V gene are SGHTA and FQGNSA. Trimming removed 5 bases at V and 2 bases at J, with 4 bases between. CDR3 length: 11 amino acids.

The chain couples TRBV7-6 to TRBJ1-1, with D tentatively TRBD1 (5 bases). Trimming pared 5 bases from V and 4 bases from J, leaving 17 bases between. Per germline, CDR1 SGHVS and CDR2 FNYEAQ. CDR3 length equals 15 residues. The CDR3 DNA reads TGTGCCAGCAGCCCCCCCGGAGGGGTTGGCACTGAAGCTTTCTTT. It specifies CASSPPGGVGTEAFF.

This clone was found once. CDR3 amino acids: CASSLGNLAGVLETQYF. The CDR3 nucleotides read TGTGCCAGCAGCTTAGGAAATCTAGCGGGAGTTTTAGAGACCCAGTACTTC. V gene TRBV7-9 combines with J gene TRBJ2-5; 10 nucleotides align to TRBD2. The CDR3 totals 17 residues. Trimming took 1 base from V and 4 from J; bases not matched to a gene: 9. Per the germline V gene, CDR1 is SEHNR and CDR2 is FQNEAQ (reference sequence).

This chain joins TRBV7-9 and TRBJ1-2; the D is unclear. Trimming shortened V by 3 bases and J by 2 bases, and 7 bases separated the two germline ends. The germline gives CDR1 SEHNR, CDR2 FQNEAQ (reference sequence). This CDR3 spans 13 amino acids. The CDR3: CASSLWPNYGYTF. CDR3 bases: TGTGCCAGCAGCTTGTGGCCCAACTATGGCTACACCTTC.

The chain has TRBV5-8 and TRBJ1-2, with D perhaps TRBD1 (6 bases). This CDR3 is built from 11 residues. The germline V and J ends were trimmed by 5 bases and 8 bases, with 10 bases remaining between them. Germline assignment: CDR1 SGHTS and CDR2 YDEGEE. The CDR3 nucleotides are TGTGCCAGCAGGAACAGGGACGGCTACACCTTC. It translates to CASRNRDGYTF.